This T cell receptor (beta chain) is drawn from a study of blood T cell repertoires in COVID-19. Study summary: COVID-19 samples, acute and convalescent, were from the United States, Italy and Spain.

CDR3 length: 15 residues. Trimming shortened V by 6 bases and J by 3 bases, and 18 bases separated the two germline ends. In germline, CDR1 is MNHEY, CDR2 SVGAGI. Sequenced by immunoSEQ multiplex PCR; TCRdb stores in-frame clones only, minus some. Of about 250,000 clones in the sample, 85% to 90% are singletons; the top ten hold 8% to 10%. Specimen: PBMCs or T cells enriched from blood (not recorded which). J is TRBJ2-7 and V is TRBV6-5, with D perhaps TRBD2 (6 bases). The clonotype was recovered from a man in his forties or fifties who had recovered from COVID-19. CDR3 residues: CASRFQNAGIYEQYF. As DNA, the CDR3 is TGTGCCAGCAGGTTCCAGAACGCGGGAATCTACGAGCAGTACTTC.